Presented here are 9 T cell receptor beta chains from one specimen sequenced in a study of PD-L1 blockade in urothelial cancer. Repertoires were generated with immunoSEQ multiplex PCR, while TCRdb's copy carries only in-frame clones and drops some. The sample carries some 43,000 clones, around 81% recorded once. Time point denoted: pretreatment peripheral blood. The sample here was PBMCs, taken around atezolizumab (anti-PD-L1) treatment. The receptors originated from a man in his sixties with urothelial cancer.

The CDR3 DNA is TGCGCCAGCAGCTTGGATTGGGCCTCGGATACGCAGTATTTT. Its protein product is CASSLDWASDTQYF. This rearrangement joins TRBV5-1 to TRBJ2-3; D uncertain. The CDR3 consists of 14 residues. V lost 0 bases and J lost 6, with 11 bases in between. Germline V gene data show CDR1 as SGHRS and CDR2 as YFSETQ.

The J gene is TRBJ2-3, the V gene TRBV7-8; 7 nucleotides align to TRBD2. This CDR3 has 17 residues. Germline V lookup: CDR1 SGHVS, CDR2 FQNEAQ. With 4 bases clipped from V and 5 bases from J, the junction kept 15 bases outside the gene matches. The CDR3 bases are TGTGCCAGCAGCTCGGGCCACGGGGTGGGGGAGGGAGATACGCAGTATTTT. It codes for CASSSGHGVGEGDTQYF.

The table lists this clone with a count of one. V gene TRBV2 combines with J gene TRBJ1-1, with a tentative D call TRBD1 (5 bases). The germline gives CDR1 SNHLY, CDR2 FYNNEI. The CDR3 contains 16 residues. The V end lost 4 bases, the J end lost 11 bases, and 26 bases lay between the germline ends. In DNA form, the CDR3 reads TGTGCCAGCAGTGCTCATGGGACTCGGAGTGGGCTTGAGGCTTTCTTT. It specifies CASSAHGTRSGLEAFF.

This chain joins TRBV29-1 and TRBJ1-1; 9 bases fit TRBD1. The CDR3 consists of 12 residues. V gave up 7 bases and J gave up 12 bases; unmatched junction bases: 12. Per germline, CDR1 SQVTM and CDR2 ANQGSEA. CDR3 residues: CSAYWDRERSFF. As DNA, the CDR3 is TGCAGCGCCTATTGGGACAGGGAAAGATCTTTCTTT.

V usage is TRBV10-2 and J usage is TRBJ1-1, with 9 nucleotides matching TRBD1. Germline loops: CDR1 WSHSY, CDR2 SAAADI. The CDR3 loop spans 14 amino acids. V was clipped by 5 bases and J by 4 bases; unmatched bases: 5. Written as DNA, the CDR3 is TGCGCCAGCAGTCTCACAGGGGGCCTCACTGAAGCTTTCTTT. Its translation is CASSLTGGLTEAFF.

CDR3 region: CASSIALGDTEAFF. In DNA, the CDR3 is TGTGCCAGTAGTATCGCCCTCGGGGACACTGAAGCTTTCTTT. The V call is TRBV19, the J call TRBJ1-1, with no clear D. This CDR3 spans 14 amino acids. Germline V CDR1 and CDR2: LNHDA, SQIVND (reference sequence). V was trimmed by 3 bases and J by 3 bases, leaving 11 bases between them.

The chain has TRBV28 and TRBJ2-3, with 8 bases lining up with TRBD2. V was pared by 5 bases and J by 0 bases, with 7 bases of the junction left unmatched. Germline values: CDR1 MDHEN, CDR2 SYDVKM. This CDR3 has 16 amino acids. CDR3 region: CASSLPGGTSTDTQYF. CDR3 DNA sequence: TGTGCCAGCAGTCTCCCGGGAGGGACTAGCACAGATACGCAGTATTTT.

The J gene is TRBJ2-1, the V gene TRBV11-3; TRBD2 might be the D (6 bases). The germline CDR1 and CDR2 sequences are SGHNT and YENEEA. The CDR3 consists of 14 residues. The V and J ends lost 5 bases and 4 bases respectively, with 12 bases between them. In nucleotides, the CDR3 is TGTGCCAGCAGCCCGGGACTTACTTACAATGAGCAGTTCTTC. Residues: CASSPGLTYNEQFF.

This rearrangement joins TRBV5-1 to TRBJ2-1, with 10 nucleotides matching TRBD2. V lost 7 bases and J lost 4; bases outside the gene matches: 8. Germline V lookup: CDR1 SGHRS, CDR2 YFSETQ. CDR3 size: 15 residues. The CDR3 DNA is TGCGCCAGCGCTTTACGACTAGCGGGTTACAATGAGCAGTTCTTC. Translating it yields CASALRLAGYNEQFF.